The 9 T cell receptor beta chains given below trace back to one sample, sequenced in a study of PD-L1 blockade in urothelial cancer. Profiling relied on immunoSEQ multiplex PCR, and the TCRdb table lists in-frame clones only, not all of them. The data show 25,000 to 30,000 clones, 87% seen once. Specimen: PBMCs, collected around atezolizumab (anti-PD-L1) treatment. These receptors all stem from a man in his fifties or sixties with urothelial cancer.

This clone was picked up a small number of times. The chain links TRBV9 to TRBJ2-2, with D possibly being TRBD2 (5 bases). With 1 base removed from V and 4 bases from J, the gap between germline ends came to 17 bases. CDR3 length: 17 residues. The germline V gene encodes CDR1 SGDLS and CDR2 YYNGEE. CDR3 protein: CASSVTFRLEGTGELFF. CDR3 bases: TGTGCCAGCAGCGTAACTTTTAGGTTAGAGGGCACCGGGGAGCTGTTTTTT.

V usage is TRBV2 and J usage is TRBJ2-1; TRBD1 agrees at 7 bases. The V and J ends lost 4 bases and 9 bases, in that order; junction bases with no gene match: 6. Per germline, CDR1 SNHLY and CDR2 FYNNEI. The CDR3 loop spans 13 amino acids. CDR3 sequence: CASSAQGVGEQFF. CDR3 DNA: TGTGCCAGCAGTGCGCAGGGGGTCGGTGAGCAGTTCTTC.

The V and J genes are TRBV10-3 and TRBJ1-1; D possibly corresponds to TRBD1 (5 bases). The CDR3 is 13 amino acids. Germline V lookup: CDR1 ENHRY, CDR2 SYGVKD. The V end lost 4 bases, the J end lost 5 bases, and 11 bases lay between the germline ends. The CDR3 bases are TGTGCCATCAGTGGGGGCGGGGGGACTGAAGCTTTCTTT. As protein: CAISGGGGTEAFF.

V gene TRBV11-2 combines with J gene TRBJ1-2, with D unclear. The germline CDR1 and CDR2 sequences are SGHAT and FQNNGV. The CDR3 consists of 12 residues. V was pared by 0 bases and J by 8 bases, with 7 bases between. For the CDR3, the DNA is TGTGCCAGCAGCTTAGAGGGAGAAGGCTACACCTTC. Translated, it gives CASSLEGEGYTF.

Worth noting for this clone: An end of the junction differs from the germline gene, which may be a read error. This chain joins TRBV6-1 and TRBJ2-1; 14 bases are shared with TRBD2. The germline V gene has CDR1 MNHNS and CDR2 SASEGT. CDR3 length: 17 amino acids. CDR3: CASSEGTSGRSFNEQFF. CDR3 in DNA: TGTGCCAGCAGTGAAGGGACTAGCGGGAGGTCCTTCAATGAGCAGTTCTTC.

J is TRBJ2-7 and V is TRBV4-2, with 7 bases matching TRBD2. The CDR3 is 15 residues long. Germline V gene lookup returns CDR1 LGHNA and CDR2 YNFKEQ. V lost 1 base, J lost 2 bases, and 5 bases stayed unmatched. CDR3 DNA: TGTGCCAGCAGCCAAGGAGCGGGATCGGCCTACGAGCAGTACTTC. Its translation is CASSQGAGSAYEQYF.

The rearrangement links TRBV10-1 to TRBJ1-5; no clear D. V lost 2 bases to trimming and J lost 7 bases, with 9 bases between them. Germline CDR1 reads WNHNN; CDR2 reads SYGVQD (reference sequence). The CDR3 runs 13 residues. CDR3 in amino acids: CASSEGSDQPQHF. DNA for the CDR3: TGCGCCAGCAGTGAGGGCAGCGACCAGCCCCAGCATTTT.

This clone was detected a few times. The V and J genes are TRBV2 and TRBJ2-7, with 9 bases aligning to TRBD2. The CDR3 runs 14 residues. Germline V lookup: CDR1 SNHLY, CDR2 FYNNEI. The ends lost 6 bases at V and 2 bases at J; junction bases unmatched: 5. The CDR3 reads CASSPGLATYEQYF. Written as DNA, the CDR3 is TGTGCCAGCAGCCCGGGACTAGCTACCTACGAGCAGTACTTC.

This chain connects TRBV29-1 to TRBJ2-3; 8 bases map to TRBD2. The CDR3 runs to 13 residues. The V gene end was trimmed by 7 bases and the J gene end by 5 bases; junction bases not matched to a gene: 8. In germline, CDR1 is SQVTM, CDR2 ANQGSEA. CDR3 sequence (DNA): TGCAGCGCACAAGCGGGGGCGGGAGATACGCAGTATTTT. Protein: CSAQAGAGDTQYF.